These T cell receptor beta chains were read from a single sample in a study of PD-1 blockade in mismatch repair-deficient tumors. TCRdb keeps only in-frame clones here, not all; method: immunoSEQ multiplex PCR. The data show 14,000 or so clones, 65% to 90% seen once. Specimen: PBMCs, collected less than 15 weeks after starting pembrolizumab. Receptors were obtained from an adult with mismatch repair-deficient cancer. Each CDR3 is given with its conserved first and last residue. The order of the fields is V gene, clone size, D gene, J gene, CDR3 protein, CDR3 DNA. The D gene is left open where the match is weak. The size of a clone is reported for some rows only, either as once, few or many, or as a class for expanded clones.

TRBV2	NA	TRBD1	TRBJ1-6	CASRGQVRDSPLHF	TGTGCCAGCAGGGGACAGGTACGGGATTCACCCCTCCACTTT
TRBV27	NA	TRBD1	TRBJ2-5	CASSRIDRGEETQYF	TGTGCCAGCAGTCGTATTGACAGGGGCGAGGAGACCCAGTACTTC
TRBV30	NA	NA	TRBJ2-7	CAWSAVSYEQYF	TGTGCCTGGAGTGCGGTAAGCTACGAGCAGTACTTC
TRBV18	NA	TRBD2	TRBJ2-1	CASSRMGLAGYNEQFF	TGTGCCAGCTCACGCATGGGACTAGCGGGTTACAATGAGCAGTTCTTC
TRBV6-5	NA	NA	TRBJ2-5	CASSPLGGWETQYF	TGTGCCAGCAGTCCCCTAGGCGGGTGGGAGACCCAGTACTTC
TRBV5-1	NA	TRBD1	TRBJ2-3	CASSPNQGDLAYF	TGCGCCAGCAGCCCGAACCAGGGGGACCTAGCGTATTTT
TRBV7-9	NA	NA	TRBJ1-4	CASSPQYNKEKLFF	TGTGCCAGCAGCCCACAGTACAATAAGGAAAAACTGTTTTTT
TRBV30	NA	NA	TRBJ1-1	CAWSVGVITEAFF	TGTGCCTGGAGTGTAGGGGTGATCACTGAAGCTTTCTTT
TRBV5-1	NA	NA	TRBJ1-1	CASSLVEAMGNTEAFF	TGCGCCAGCAGCTTGGTAGAAGCGATGGGGAACACTGAAGCTTTCTTT
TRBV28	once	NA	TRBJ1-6	CASSLWTENSPLHF	TGTGCCAGCAGTCTATGGACAGAGAATTCACCCCTCCACTTT
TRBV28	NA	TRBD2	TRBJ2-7	CASRPPGRIGEQYF	TGTGCCAGCAGACCCCCCGGGAGGATCGGCGAGCAGTACTTC
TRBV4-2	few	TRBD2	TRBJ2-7	CASSLGLAGPYEQYF	TGTGCCAGCAGCCTTGGACTAGCGGGACCCTACGAGCAGTACTTC
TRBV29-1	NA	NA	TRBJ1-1	CSVSQGNAEAFF	TGCAGCGTTTCACAGGGCAACGCTGAAGCTTTCTTT
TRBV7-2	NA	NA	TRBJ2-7	CASRPNRIGSYEQYF	TGTGCCAGCAGGCCCAACAGGATAGGCTCCTACGAGCAGTACTTC
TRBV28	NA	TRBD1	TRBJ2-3	CASSFRWFSAAGGDTQYF	TGTGCCAGCAGTTTTCGGTGGTTTAGCGCCGCAGGGGGAGATACGCAGTATTTT
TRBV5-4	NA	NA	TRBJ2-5	CASSSYSQETQYF	TGTGCCAGCAGCTCCTACAGTCAAGAGACCCAGTACTTC
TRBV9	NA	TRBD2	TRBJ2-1	CASSVAAGGYNEQFF	TGTGCCAGCAGCGTAGCTGCGGGAGGTTACAATGAGCAGTTCTTC
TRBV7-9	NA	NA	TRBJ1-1	CASSPGHFTEAFF	TGTGCCAGCAGCCCGGGACACTTCACTGAAGCTTTCTTT
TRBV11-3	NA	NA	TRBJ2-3	CASSFTRLEAQYF	TGTGCCAGCAGCTTTACGCGACTAGAGGCGCAGTATTTT
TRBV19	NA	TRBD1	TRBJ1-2	CASRRTGTNYGYTF	TGTGCCAGTAGGCGGACAGGGACTAACTATGGCTACACCTTC
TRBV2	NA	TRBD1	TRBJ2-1	CASSYRGNEQFF	TGTGCCAGCAGTTACAGGGGGAATGAGCAGTTCTTC
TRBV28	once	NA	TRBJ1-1	CASSLASEHTEAFF	TGTGCCAGCAGTCTGGCCAGTGAACACACTGAAGCTTTCTTT
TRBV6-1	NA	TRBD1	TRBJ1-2	CASSLGQGEGYTF	TGTGCCAGCAGCCTGGGACAGGGTGAGGGCTACACCTTC
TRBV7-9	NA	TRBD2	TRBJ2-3	CASSLGTSGDTQYF	TGTGCCAGCAGCTTAGGGACTAGTGGAGATACGCAGTATTTT
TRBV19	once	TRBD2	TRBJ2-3	CASSLLAEGDTQYF	TGTGCCAGTAGTCTACTAGCGGAAGGGGATACGCAGTATTTT
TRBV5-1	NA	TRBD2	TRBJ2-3	CASSFRVAGGIGQDTQYF	TGCGCCAGCAGCTTCCGAGTAGCGGGAGGCATTGGTCAAGATACGCAGTATTTT
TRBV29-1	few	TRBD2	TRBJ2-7	CSVSPSGRGYEQYF	TGCAGCGTTAGCCCGAGCGGGAGGGGCTACGAGCAGTACTTC
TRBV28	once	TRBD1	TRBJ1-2	CASSMDRGGYGYTF	TGTGCCAGCAGCATGGACAGGGGTGGCTATGGCTACACCTTC
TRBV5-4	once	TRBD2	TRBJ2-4	CASSLGVAGGNIQYF	TGTGCCAGCAGCTTGGGGGTAGCGGGAGGGAACATTCAGTACTTC
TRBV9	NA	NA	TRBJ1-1	CASSVGGGGTEAFF	TGTGCCAGCAGCGTAGGAGGGGGAGGGACCGAAGCTTTCTTT
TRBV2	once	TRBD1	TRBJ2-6	CASSEVGTGGSVSGANVLTF	TGTGCCAGCAGTGAAGTGGGGACAGGGGGCTCAGTCTCTGGGGCCAACGTCCTGACTTTC
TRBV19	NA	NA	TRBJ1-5	CASSITHYGRDFSNQPQHF	TGTGCCAGTAGTATTACTCACTACGGCAGGGATTTTAGCAATCAGCCCCAGCATTTT
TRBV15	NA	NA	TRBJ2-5	CATSREGQNQETQYF	TGTGCCACCAGCAGAGAGGGACAAAACCAAGAGACCCAGTACTTC
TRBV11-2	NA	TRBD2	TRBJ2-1	CASSLRVREGGEQFF	TGTGCCAGCAGCTTAAGGGTGCGGGAGGGTGGTGAGCAGTTCTTC
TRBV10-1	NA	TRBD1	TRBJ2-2	CASRPGTGPGELFF	TGCGCCAGCAGACCCGGGACAGGGCCCGGGGAGCTGTTTTTT
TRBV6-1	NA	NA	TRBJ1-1	CASSLPTGVKAFF	TGTGCCAGCAGTCTACCGACAGGCGTCAAGGCTTTCTTT
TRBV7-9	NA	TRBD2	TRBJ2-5	CASSFPGGKRRETQYF	TGTGCCAGCAGCTTTCCGGGGGGGAAACGTAGAGAGACCCAGTACTTC
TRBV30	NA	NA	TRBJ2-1	CAWSQRPSNEQFF	TGTGCCTGGAGTCAGCGACCATCTAATGAGCAGTTCTTC
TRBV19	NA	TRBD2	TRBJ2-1	CASSPRTSGRINEQFF	TGTGCCAGTAGTCCTCGGACTAGCGGGAGAATAAATGAGCAGTTCTTC
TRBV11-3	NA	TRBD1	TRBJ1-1	CASSLQGAGTEAFF	TGTGCCAGCAGCTTACAGGGGGCGGGGACTGAAGCTTTCTTT
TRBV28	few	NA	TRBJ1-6	CASSLPLGGAPLHF	TGTGCCAGCAGTTTACCACTGGGGGGAGCGCCCCTCCACTTT
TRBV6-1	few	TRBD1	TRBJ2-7	CASRTGTGTYEQYF	TGTGCCAGCAGGACCGGGACAGGCACCTACGAGCAGTACTTC
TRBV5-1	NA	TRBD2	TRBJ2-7	CASRTGLAGAYEQYF	TGCGCCAGCAGGACGGGACTAGCGGGGGCCTACGAGCAGTACTTC
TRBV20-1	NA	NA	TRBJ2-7	CSVGGVGEQYF	TGCAGTGTAGGGGGAGTGGGCGAGCAGTACTTC
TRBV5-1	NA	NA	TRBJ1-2	CASSLDRANYGYTF	TGCGCCAGCAGCTTGGACAGGGCGAACTATGGCTACACCTTC
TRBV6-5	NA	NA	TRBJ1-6	CASSYKYREGLSPLHF	TGTGCCAGCAGTTATAAATATCGAGAGGGTCTTTCACCCCTCCACTTT
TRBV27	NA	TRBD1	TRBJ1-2	CASTRTGTTRGYTF	TGTGCCAGCACCCGGACAGGGACAACTAGAGGCTACACCTTC
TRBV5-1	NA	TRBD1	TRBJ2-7	CASSLDVWDREASGPISYEQYF	TGCGCCAGCAGCTTGGACGTTTGGGACAGGGAGGCTAGCGGACCGATCTCCTACGAGCAGTACTTC
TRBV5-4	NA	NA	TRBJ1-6	CASSLYRGEVNSPLHF	TGTGCCAGCAGCTTGTACCGGGGTGAGGTTAATTCACCCCTCCACTTT
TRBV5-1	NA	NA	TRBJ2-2	CASSLERALNTGELFF	TGCGCCAGCAGCTTGGAGCGAGCGTTGAACACCGGGGAGCTGTTTTTT
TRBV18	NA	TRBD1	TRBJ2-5	CASSPTLTGGGETQYF	TGTGCCAGCTCACCCACCCTAACAGGGGGCGGTGAGACCCAGTACTTC
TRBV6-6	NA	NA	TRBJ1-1	CASSYPSMNTEAFF	TGTGCCAGCAGTTACCCTAGTATGAACACTGAAGCTTTCTTT
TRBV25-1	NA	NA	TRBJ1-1	CASSEIWGRLRSGAFF	TGTGCCAGCAGTGAAATATGGGGGCGATTGAGAAGTGGAGCTTTCTTT